Below are 18 T cell receptor beta chains sequenced from a single sample in a study of memory CD4+ T cells and cytomegalovirus serostatus. The sort gate was single viable CD3+CD4+CD8-CD45RO+ cells for memory CD4+ T cells. The table came from immunoSEQ multiplex PCR; TCRdb's copy has only in-frame clones and leaves some out. The sample yields under 40,000 clones, less than 80% seen once. The sequencing input was memory CD4+ T cells from blood. The receptor source for this set is an adult in good health and CMV-seropositive.

This chain connects TRBV7-6 to TRBJ1-6, with D unresolved. Trimming removed 1 base at V and 11 bases at J, with 12 bases between. The length of the CDR3 is 14 residues. The germline gives CDR1 SGHVS, CDR2 FNYEAQ. The CDR3 spells CASSLGQEEAPLHF. CDR3 DNA: TGTGCCAGCAGCTTAGGTCAGGAGGAGGCACCCCTCCACTTT.

As DNA, the CDR3 is TGCGCCAGCGGGACAGGGGGCGCTTACGAGCAGTACTTC. Translating it yields CASGTGGAYEQYF. The chain uses TRBV5-1 and TRBJ2-7; 12 bases agree with TRBD1. The CDR3 loop spans 13 amino acids. The germline V gene has CDR1 SGHRS and CDR2 YFSETQ. J gave up 4 bases and V 7 bases, and 3 bases lay outside the gene matches.

The V and J genes are TRBV5-1 and TRBJ1-2; D unresolved. The germline CDR1 and CDR2 sequences are SGHRS and YFSETQ. Trimming shortened V by 6 bases and J by 3 bases, and 18 bases separated the two germline ends. This CDR3 comprises 15 residues. CDR3 region: CASTYDETPHYGYTF. CDR3 in DNA: TGCGCCAGCACCTACGACGAGACACCTCACTATGGCTACACCTTC. Full variable domain (remainder filled in from reference TRBV5-1 and TRBJ1-2): KAGVTQTPRYLIKTRGQQVTLSCSPISGHRSVSWYQQTPGQGLQFLFEYFSETQRNKGNFPGRFSGRQFSNSRSEMNVSTLELGDSALYLCASTYDETPHYGYTFGSGTRLTVV.

The chain combines TRBV4-2 with TRBJ2-2, with a tentative D call TRBD2 (6 bases). The germline V and J ends were trimmed by 6 bases and 6 bases, with 20 bases remaining between them. The germline V gene encodes CDR1 LGHNA and CDR2 YNFKEQ. This CDR3 contains 16 residues. This chain's CDR3 is CASSLRGTGIAGELFF. The CDR3 region has the DNA TGTGCCAGCAGTCTCCGGGGGACTGGTATTGCCGGGGAGCTGTTTTTT.

J is TRBJ2-6 and V is TRBV27, with TRBD1 identical over 8 bases. V lost 6 bases to trimming and J lost 4 bases; unmatched junction nucleotides: 5. This CDR3 comprises 15 residues. Germline V gives CDR1 MNHEY, CDR2 SMNVEV (reference sequence). The CDR3 region is CASRRDRNGANVLTF. The CDR3 nucleotides read TGTGCCAGCAGACGGGACAGGAACGGGGCCAACGTCCTGACTTTC. Filled out from reference TRBV27 and TRBJ2-6, the complete variable domain reads EAQVTQNPRYLITVTGKKLTVTCSQNMNHEYMSWYRQDPGLGLRQIYYSMNVEVTDKGDVPEGYKVSRKEKRNFPLILESPSPNQTSLYFCASRRDRNGANVLTFGAGSRLTVL.

The chain joins TRBV5-8 to TRBJ2-1, with a tentative D call TRBD2 (5 bases). Germline CDR1 SGHTS, CDR2 YDEGEE. The V gene lost 1 base and the J gene lost 10 bases, with 9 bases spanning the gap. The CDR3 has 12 amino acids. This chain's CDR3 is CASSLSGWEQFF. In nucleotides, the CDR3 is TGTGCCAGCAGCTTGTCGGGGTGGGAGCAGTTCTTC.

The V call is TRBV7-9, the J call TRBJ1-2; 10 bases are shared with TRBD1. The J segment lost 7 bases and the V segment lost 4 bases, leaving 6 bases of the junction unmatched. The length of the CDR3 is 14 residues. Per germline, CDR1 SEHNR and CDR2 FQNEAQ (reference sequence). CDR3 region: CASSSGTGDVGYTF. The CDR3, as DNA: TGTGCCAGCAGCTCCGGGACAGGGGATGTTGGCTACACCTTC.

This chain links TRBV9 with TRBJ1-6; 9 bases fit TRBD1. Germline CDR1 SGDLS, CDR2 YYNGEE. The CDR3 is made up of 14 amino acids. V lost 7 bases to trimming and J lost 7 bases; unmatched junction nucleotides: 6. The CDR3, as DNA: TGTGCCAGCGCGACGGACAGGGGAAATTCACCCCTCCACTTT. Translated: CASATDRGNSPLHF.

The gene calls are TRBV7-3 and TRBJ2-2, with 11 positions matching TRBD1. The CDR3 is made up of 15 amino acids. The V segment lost 5 bases and the J segment 7 bases; nucleotides outside the gene matches: 6. CDR1 and CDR2 from the germline V gene are SGHTA and FQGTGA. The CDR3 DNA sequence: TGTGCCAGCAGCCCGGGACAGGGGGTTTTCGGGGAGCTGTTTTTT. Translation gives CASSPGQGVFGELFF.

The gene calls are TRBV7-2 and TRBJ2-7; 11 bases match TRBD2. Trimming at V came to 4 bases and at J to 1 base, leaving 9 bases not matched to a gene. From germline, CDR1 is SGHTA and CDR2 FQGNSA. The CDR3 contains 17 residues. CDR3 region: CASSSGPSGGMSYEQYF. CDR3 nucleotides: TGTGCCAGCAGCTCCGGACCTAGCGGGGGGATGTCCTACGAGCAGTACTTC.

The chain uses TRBV7-2 and TRBJ2-5; a weak D match, TRBD2 (5 bases). Trimming pared 8 bases from V and 2 bases from J, leaving 18 bases between. The CDR3 runs 15 residues. In germline, CDR1 is SGHTA, CDR2 FQGNSA. The CDR3 DNA reads TGTGCCAGCCGCCCAAGTGCCGGGATTCAAGAGACCCAGTACTTC. Translating gives CASRPSAGIQETQYF.

This clone was detected only a few times. The V and J genes are TRBV19 and TRBJ1-1; possibly TRBD1 for D (5 bases). This CDR3 spans 15 amino acids. Trimming stripped 7 bases from V and 0 bases from J, with 15 bases between. Germline V gives CDR1 LNHDA, CDR2 SQIVND (reference sequence). CDR3 in DNA: TGTGCCAGTAATCCGGGACTCCTCATGAACACTGAAGCTTTCTTT. Encoded protein: CASNPGLLMNTEAFF.

The V gene is TRBV11-3, the J gene TRBJ2-7; D is tentatively TRBD1 or TRBD2 (5 bases each). Trimming cost V 6 bases and J 2 bases, with 11 bases left between them. Germline V CDR1 and CDR2: SGHNT, YENEEA. The length of the CDR3 is 13 residues. The CDR3 sequence is CASSPLGAYEQYF. CDR3 sequence (DNA): TGTGCCAGCAGTCCCCTGGGGGCCTACGAGCAGTACTTC.

The CDR3 nucleotides are TGTGCCAGCTCACCCGGAGGGGGAGGGCCGGGGGAGCAGTACTTC. It encodes CASSPGGGGPGEQYF. The chain employs TRBV18 and TRBJ2-7, with D tentatively TRBD2 (7 bases). The CDR3 has 15 amino acids. Germline CDR1 reads KGHSH; CDR2 reads LQKENI. The ends were cut back, 3 bases at V and 7 bases at J, with 19 bases in the middle.

Here the CDR3 reads CASSLVPGQGHTEAFF. CDR3 nucleotide sequence: TGTGCCAGCAGCTTAGTCCCAGGACAGGGGCACACTGAAGCTTTCTTT. The chain carries TRBV13 and TRBJ1-1; TRBD1 matches at 9 bases. Per the germline V gene, CDR1 is PRHDT and CDR2 is FYEKMQ (reference sequence). Trimming cost V 1 base and J 3 bases; bases outside gene matches: 6. CDR3 length equals 16 residues.

This rearrangement joins TRBV7-2 to TRBJ2-5; D uncertain. Between the trimmed V and J ends, which lost 2 bases and 4 bases, there was a span of 5 bases. Germline assignment: CDR1 SGHTA and CDR2 FQGNSA. The CDR3 has 12 residues. The CDR3 reads CASSLNAETQYF. CDR3 DNA sequence: TGTGCCAGCAGCTTAAACGCAGAGACCCAGTACTTC.

J is TRBJ1-4 and V is TRBV4-1, with 9 bases matching TRBD1. The CDR3 length is 14 residues. The germline CDR1 and CDR2 sequences are MGHRA and YSYEKL. The junction had 3 bases not matched to a gene; V was cut back by 4 bases and J by 6 bases. CDR3 bases: TGCGCCAGCAGCCCCCGGACAGGGGATGAAAAACTGTTTTTT. Residues: CASSPRTGDEKLFF.

The rearrangement links TRBV5-1 to TRBJ1-4; 7 bases line up with TRBD1. This CDR3 region has 14 residues. Trimming at V came to 0 bases and at J to 8 bases, leaving 4 bases not matched to a gene. Germline V gives CDR1 SGHRS, CDR2 YFSETQ. The DNA of the CDR3 is TGCGCCAGCAGCTTGGGACAGGGTACCGAAAAACTGTTTTTT. Protein: CASSLGQGTEKLFF.